A selection of T cell receptor beta chains follows, all from one sample in a study of spatial heterogeneity in lung cancer. TCRdb called the 5' RACE reads again in MiXCR, with one record for every CDR3 protein. In the table there are about 27,000 distinct CDR3 sequences, about 7.6% of which are singletons. The sequencing here drew on lung tumor tissue, taken at surgery. Source of these receptors: a male donor with early-stage non-small cell lung cancer. Each CDR3 is given with its conserved first and last residue. D genes are given only for firm matches. Size tells how often a clone was seen (once, few, many) or the class of an expanded clone, and some rows leave it out.

v_gene: TRBV7-2
d_gene: -
j_gene: TRBJ2-3
abundance: few
CDR3nt: TGTGCCAGCAGCTTACGAGTTGGACGGGGACGAACAGATACGCAGTATTTT
CDR3aa: CASSLRVGRGRTDTQYF

v_gene: TRBV14
d_gene: -
j_gene: TRBJ2-5
abundance: few
CDR3nt: TGTGCCAGCAGCCAAGATTTTAGCGGCCAAGAGACCCAGTACTTC
CDR3aa: CASSQDFSGQETQYF

v_gene: TRBV11-2
d_gene: TRBD1
j_gene: TRBJ2-2
abundance: -
CDR3nt: TGTGCCAGCAGCTCGCAGACAGGGGCTAACACCGGGGAGCTGTTTTTT
CDR3aa: CASSSQTGANTGELFF

v_gene: TRBV7-2
d_gene: -
j_gene: TRBJ2-5
abundance: few
CDR3nt: TGTGCCAGCACCCCGGACAGCGTAGGAGAGACCCAGTACTTC
CDR3aa: CASTPDSVGETQYF

v_gene: TRBV20-1
d_gene: TRBD2
j_gene: TRBJ2-3
abundance: -
CDR3nt: TGCAGTGCTAGAGTACCGGGACTAGCGGCCACAGATACGCAGTATTTT
CDR3aa: CSARVPGLAATDTQYF

v_gene: TRBV29-1
d_gene: -
j_gene: TRBJ2-4
abundance: -
CDR3nt: TGCAGCGTTGAGGGGGTAGCCAAAAACATTCAGTACTTC
CDR3aa: CSVEGVAKNIQYF

v_gene: TRBV7-7
d_gene: TRBD2
j_gene: TRBJ2-1
abundance: -
CDR3nt: TGTGCCAGCAGCTTCGAGCGGGGGGCCAACAATGAGCAGTTCTTC
CDR3aa: CASSFERGANNEQFF

v_gene: TRBV30
d_gene: -
j_gene: TRBJ2-7
abundance: -
CDR3nt: TGTGCCTGGAGTGTGGTAGGGGGCGAGCAGTACTTC
CDR3aa: CAWSVVGGEQYF

v_gene: TRBV7-2
d_gene: -
j_gene: TRBJ2-7
abundance: many
CDR3nt: TGTGCCAGCAGCTTAGGGCTGGGGGAGCAGTACTTC
CDR3aa: CASSLGLGEQYF

v_gene: TRBV12-3/TRBV12-4
d_gene: TRBD2
j_gene: TRBJ2-1
abundance: few
CDR3nt: TGTGCCAGCAGTTTAGCCCGGGACTACGAGCAGTTCTTC
CDR3aa: CASSLARDYEQFF

v_gene: TRBV18
d_gene: TRBD2
j_gene: TRBJ2-1
abundance: -
CDR3nt: TGTGCCAGCTCAGCCAAGACTAGCGGCGAGCAGTTCTTC
CDR3aa: CASSAKTSGEQFF

v_gene: TRBV2
d_gene: -
j_gene: TRBJ1-5
abundance: -
CDR3nt: TGTGCCACCAAAAACGGAGGGAGCAATCAGCCCCAGCATTTT
CDR3aa: CATKNGGSNQPQHF

v_gene: TRBV4-2
d_gene: -
j_gene: TRBJ1-6
abundance: many
CDR3nt: TGTGCCAGCAGCCAAGAACAGGGAATTAATTCACCCCTCCACTTT
CDR3aa: CASSQEQGINSPLHF